What follows are 10 T cell receptor beta chains derived from one specimen sequenced in a study of regulatory T cells in long-lasting Graves disease. The TCR beta library used iRepertoire HTBI primers with Arm-PCR amplification of CDR3. MiXCR, applied by TCRdb to the multiplex PCR reads, yields one record per CDR3 protein. This sample has about 450,000 distinct CDR3 sequences, with about a sixth found just once. Sample time point: newly diagnosed GD, antithyroid drugs for less than 3 months. The TCR library was made from RNA extracted from PBMCs. These data are also associated with another study on T cells in Graves' hyperthyroidism and ophthalmopathy.

The sequencing here drew on peripheral blood mononuclear cells (PBMCs), taken at new diagnosis, from a patient treated with antithyroid drugs. Receptors originate from a woman aged 30 to 39 with Graves disease.

The chain recombines TRBV6-1 with TRBJ1-5, with TRBD1 matching over 10 bases. V shed 5 bases, J shed 5 bases, and the junction held 3 bases outside the gene matches. The CDR3 length is 14 residues. The germline CDR1 and CDR2 sequences are MNHNS and SASEGT. The CDR3 region is CASSPGQGYQPQHF. The DNA of the CDR3 is TGTGCCAGCAGTCCGGGACAGGGGTATCAGCCCCAGCATTTT.

This clonotype showed up many times. The genes are TRBV20-1 and TRBJ2-1, with 8 bases matching TRBD2. J gave up 0 bases and V 5 bases, and 3 bases lay outside the gene matches. Looked up from germline, CDR1 is DFQATT and CDR2 is SNEGSKA (reference sequence). The CDR3 runs 14 residues. CDR3 residues: CSARSGSSYNEQFF. The CDR3 nucleotides are TGCAGTGCTCGCAGCGGGAGCTCCTACAATGAGCAGTTCTTC.

This clonotype was recorded at least ten times. The chain combines TRBV5-4 with TRBJ2-4; D could derive from TRBD1 or TRBD2 (5 bases each). The CDR3 is 13 residues long. The V end lost 4 bases, the J end lost 8 bases, and 13 bases lay between the germline ends. Germline V gene lookup returns CDR1 SGHNT and CDR2 YYREEE (reference sequence). This CDR3 reads CASSLQGPDIQYF. The DNA of the CDR3 is TGTGCCAGCAGCCTCCAGGGACCGGACATTCAGTACTTC.

This clonotype has a count of ten or more. The chain is built from TRBV27 and TRBJ1-6, with D hard to call. The CDR3 runs to 16 residues. Germline CDR1 reads MNHEY; CDR2 reads SMNVEV (reference sequence). Trimming took off 5 bases at V and 6 bases at J, with 17 bases between the two ends. CDR3 sequence: CASSQIVGLSNSPLHF. The CDR3 coding sequence is TGTGCCAGCAGTCAAATAGTTGGGTTGTCTAATTCACCCCTCCACTTT.

This clonotype was detected many times. The chain recombines TRBV4-1 with TRBJ2-1; TRBD2 agrees at 10 bases. Germline V gives CDR1 MGHRA, CDR2 YSYEKL. The CDR3 sequence is 17 residues long. Trimming took 2 bases from V and 7 from J; bases not matched to a gene: 11. The DNA of the CDR3 is TGCGCCAGCAGCCAAAAGAGGACTAGCGGATTATGGAATGAGCAGTTCTTC. Its protein is CASSQKRTSGLWNEQFF.

This clonotype was observed many times. This rearrangement joins TRBV5-1 to TRBJ2-6; the D is unclear. This CDR3 is 16 amino acids long. CDR1 is SGHRS and CDR2 is YFSETQ in the germline V gene. V lost 4 bases to trimming and J lost 3 bases, with 14 bases between them. The DNA for the CDR3 is TGCGCCAGCAGCGGTGATGAAGGGTATGGGGCCAACGTCCTGACTTTC. Translated, it gives CASSGDEGYGANVLTF.

The sample holds one count of this clonotype. A read error may explain this, as a much larger clone is one base away. The genes are TRBV12-3 or TRBV12-4 and TRBJ2-5; D gene uncertain. There are 14 residues in the CDR3. The V and J ends lost 5 bases and 11 bases respectively, with 21 bases between them. The chain's CDR3 is CASSLLGNHNEQYF. CDR3 DNA: TGTGCCAGCAGTCTTTTGGGGAACCACAATGAGCAGTACTTC.

Many counts were recorded for this clonotype. The rearrangement links TRBV2 to TRBJ1-5; weak D call: TRBD1 (6 bases). The CDR3 is 15 residues long. Trimming shortened V by 1 base and J by 2 bases, and 9 bases separated the two germline ends. In germline, CDR1 is SNHLY, CDR2 FYNNEI. CDR3 amino acids: CASSEGRTGNQPQHF. Here the CDR3 DNA reads TGTGCCAGCAGTGAAGGTAGGACAGGCAATCAGCCCCAGCATTTT.

This clonotype showed up just a few times. V usage is TRBV9 and J usage is TRBJ2-1, with D hard to call. Germline V gene lookup returns CDR1 SGDLS and CDR2 YYNGEE. This CDR3 spans 12 amino acids. V was trimmed by 1 base and J by 7 bases, leaving 6 bases between them. The chain's CDR3 is CASSVSMNEQFF. CDR3 nucleotide sequence: TGTGCCAGCAGCGTATCCATGAATGAGCAGTTCTTC.

This clonotype showed up just once. V gene TRBV7-9 combines with J gene TRBJ1-6; no definite D call. Per the germline V gene, CDR1 is SEHNR and CDR2 is FQNEAQ (reference sequence). The V and J ends lost 1 base and 9 bases respectively, with 7 bases between them. This CDR3 spans 13 amino acids. CDR3 protein: CASSLDGASPLHF. CDR3 DNA sequence: TGTGCCAGCAGCTTAGACGGAGCTTCACCCCTCCACTTT. The whole variable domain, remainder taken from reference TRBV7-9 and TRBJ1-6, is DTGVSQNPRHKITKRGQNVTFRCDPISEHNRLYWYRQTLGQGPEFLTYFQNEAQLEKSRLLSDRFSAERPKGSFSTLEIQRTEQGDSAMYLCASSLDGASPLHFGNGTRLTVT.